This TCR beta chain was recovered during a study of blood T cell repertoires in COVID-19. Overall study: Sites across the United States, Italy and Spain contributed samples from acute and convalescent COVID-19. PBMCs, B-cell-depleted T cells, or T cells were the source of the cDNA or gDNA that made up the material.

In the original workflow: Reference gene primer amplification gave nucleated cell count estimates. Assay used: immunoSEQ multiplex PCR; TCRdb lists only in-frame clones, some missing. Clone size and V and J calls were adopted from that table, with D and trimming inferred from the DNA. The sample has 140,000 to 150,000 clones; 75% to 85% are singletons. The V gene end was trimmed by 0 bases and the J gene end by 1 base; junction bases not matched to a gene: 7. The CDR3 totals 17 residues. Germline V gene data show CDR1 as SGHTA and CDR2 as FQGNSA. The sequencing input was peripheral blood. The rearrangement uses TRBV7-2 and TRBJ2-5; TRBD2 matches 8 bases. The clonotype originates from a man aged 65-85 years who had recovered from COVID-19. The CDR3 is CASSLAAGVGPQETQYF. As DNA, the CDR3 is TGTGCCAGCAGCTTAGCAGCGGGAGTAGGCCCCCAAGAGACCCAGTACTTC.